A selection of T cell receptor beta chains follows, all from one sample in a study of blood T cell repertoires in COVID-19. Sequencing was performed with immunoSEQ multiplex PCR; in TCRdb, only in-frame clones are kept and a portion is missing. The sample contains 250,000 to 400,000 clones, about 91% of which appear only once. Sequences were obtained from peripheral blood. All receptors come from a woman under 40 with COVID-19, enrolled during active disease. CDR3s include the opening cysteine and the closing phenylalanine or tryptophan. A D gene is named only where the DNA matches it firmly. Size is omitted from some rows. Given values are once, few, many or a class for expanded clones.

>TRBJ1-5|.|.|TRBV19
CASMNPRSTYSQPQHF
TGTGCCAGCATGAATCCCCGGTCCACCTACAGTCAGCCCCAGCATTTT
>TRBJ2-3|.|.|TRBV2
CASSARQAGDTQYF
TGTGCCAGCAGTGCCCGACAGGCCGGGGATACGCAGTATTTT
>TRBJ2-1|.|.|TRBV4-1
CASSPLDTYNEQFF
TGCGCCAGCAGCCCACTCGACACCTACAATGAGCAGTTCTTC
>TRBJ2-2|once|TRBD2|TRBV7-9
CASSLKSGGNTGELFF
TGTGCCAGCAGCTTGAAAAGCGGGGGGAACACCGGGGAGCTGTTTTTT
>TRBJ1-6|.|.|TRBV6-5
CASSYRENSPLHF
TGTGCCAGCAGTTACCGAGAGAATTCACCCCTCCACTTT
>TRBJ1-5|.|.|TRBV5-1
CASSLQDQPQHF
TGCGCCAGCAGCCTACAGGATCAGCCCCAGCATTTT
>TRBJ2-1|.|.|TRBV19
CASSTGEREVEQFF
TGTGCCAGTAGTACTGGTGAGAGGGAGGTCGAGCAGTTCTTC
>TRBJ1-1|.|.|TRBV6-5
CASSRQFEAFF
TGTGCCAGCAGCAGGCAGTTCGAAGCTTTCTTT
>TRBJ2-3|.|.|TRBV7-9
CASSQVQDTQYF
TGTGCCAGCAGCCAGGTTCAGGATACGCAGTATTTT
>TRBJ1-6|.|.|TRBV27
CASSLVGGLSPLHF
TGTGCCAGCAGTTTAGTTGGCGGGCTATCACCCCTCCACTTT
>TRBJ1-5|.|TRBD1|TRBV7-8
CASSYRQGQPQHF
TGTGCCAGCAGCTACCGACAGGGTCAGCCCCAGCATTTT
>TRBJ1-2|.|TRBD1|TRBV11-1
CASSSSRTGSYGYTF
TGTGCCAGCAGCTCCTCCCGGACAGGGTCCTATGGCTACACCTTC
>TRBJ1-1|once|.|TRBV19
CASSIGAEAFF
TGTGCCAGTAGTATCGGAGCTGAAGCTTTCTTT
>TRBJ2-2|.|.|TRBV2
CASSRGNSNTGELFF
TGTGCCAGCAGTCGCGGGAACTCGAACACCGGGGAGCTGTTTTTT
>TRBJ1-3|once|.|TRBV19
CASSIGMSAGQPGTIYF
TGTGCCAGTAGTATTGGCATGAGTGCAGGGCAGCCCGGCACCATATATTTT